This entry lists 30 T cell receptor beta chains sequenced from one sample in a study of T cells in localized non-small cell lung cancer. Sequenced by immunoSEQ multiplex PCR; TCRdb stores in-frame clones only, minus some. The sample contains some 2,200 clones, 35% of which appear only once. This specimen was lung tumor tissue, taken before any cancer treatment. The receptors derive from a female donor aged 60 or older with stage I lung adenocarcinoma.

The table lists this clone with a few counts. The gene calls are TRBV4-1 and TRBJ2-1; weak D call: TRBD2 (5 bases). CDR3 size: 14 residues. CDR1 and CDR2 from the germline V gene are MGHRA and YSYEKL. V was clipped by 7 bases and J by 9 bases, with 19 bases between them. DNA for the CDR3: TGCGCCAGCACCGCAGGACGGACTGAGGGTGAGCAGTTCTTC. Residues: CASTAGRTEGEQFF.

V gene TRBV19 combines with J gene TRBJ1-5; no clear D gene. The length of the CDR3 is 14 residues. The germline CDR1 and CDR2 sequences are LNHDA and SQIVND (reference sequence). The V gene lost 7 bases and the J gene lost 2 bases, with 12 bases spanning the gap. CDR3 nucleotide sequence: TGTGCCAGTACCCAAAATGGGGGCAATCAGCCCCAGCATTTT. The encoded protein is CASTQNGGNQPQHF. The full variable domain, with the rest looked up from reference TRBV19 and TRBJ1-5, is DGGITQSPKYLFRKEGQNVTLSCEQNLNHDAMYWYRQDPGQGLRLIYYSQIVNDFQKGDIAEGYSVSREKKESFPLTVTSAQKNPTAFYLCASTQNGGNQPQHFGDGTRLSIL.

The chain uses TRBV12-5 and TRBJ2-1; 10 bases fit TRBD1. Per germline, CDR1 LGHNT and CDR2 FRNRAP. This CDR3 region has 14 residues. V lost 7 bases to trimming and J lost 4 bases; unmatched junction nucleotides: 4. The DNA for the CDR3 is TGTGCTAGTGTGGGGGGACAGGGGTACAATGAGCAGTTCTTC. It translates to CASVGGQGYNEQFF.

This clone has more than one count but fewer than ten. The chain carries TRBV30 and TRBJ1-2; possibly TRBD1 for D (6 bases). The CDR3 is 16 residues long. Looked up from germline, CDR1 is GTSNPN and CDR2 is SVGIG (reference sequence). V was cut by 1 base and J by 0 bases, with 15 bases left in between. The CDR3 loop is CAWSDLDSFSNYGYTF. The CDR3 region has the DNA TGTGCCTGGAGTGACCTGGACAGCTTTTCTAACTATGGCTACACCTTC. Together with reference TRBV30 and TRBJ1-2, the CDR3 gives the full variable domain: SQTIHQWPATLVQPVGSPLSLECTVEGTSNPNLYWYRQAAGRGLQLLFYSVGIGQISSEVPQNLSASRPQDRQFILSSKKLLLSDSGFYLCAWSDLDSFSNYGYTFGSGTRLTVV.

The chain uses TRBV9 and TRBJ2-1; D might be TRBD2 (6 bases). This CDR3 has 14 amino acids. The ends were cut back, 3 bases at V and 3 bases at J, with 10 bases in the middle. Germline CDR1 and CDR2: SGDLS and YYNGEE. Here the CDR3 DNA reads TGTGCCAGCAGCGGGCGGGGCCTCTACAATGAGCAGTTCTTC. It translates to CASSGRGLYNEQFF.

In its sample, this clone ranks as medium-sized. The rearrangement links TRBV6-8 to TRBJ1-2, with D tentatively TRBD1 (6 bases). CDR1 is MNHGY and CDR2 is SAAAGT in the germline V gene. This CDR3 region has 14 residues. The germline V and J ends were trimmed by 2 bases and 4 bases, with 11 bases remaining between them. The CDR3, as DNA: TGTGCCAGCAGTTACGGCGGGGGCGGCTATGGCTACACCTTC. Its translation: CASSYGGGGYGYTF.

The chain combines TRBV18 with TRBJ2-1, with D perhaps TRBD2 (5 bases). V was pared by 5 bases and J by 14 bases, with 16 bases between. The length of the CDR3 is 12 residues. Germline lookup yields CDR1 KGHSH and CDR2 LQKENI. The CDR3 is CASSGAQTGEFF. The CDR3 region has the DNA TGTGCCAGCTCAGGCGCTCAGACCGGGGAGTTCTTC.

CDR3 in amino acids: CASSRGGSKDEQYF. CDR3 nucleotides: TGTGCCAGCAGCCGGGGGGGCTCCAAGGACGAGCAGTACTTC. The rearrangement joins TRBV11-3 to TRBJ2-7; 8 nucleotides align to TRBD2. The CDR3 length is 14 residues. In germline, CDR1 is SGHNT, CDR2 YENEEA. The V segment lost 5 bases and the J segment 5 bases; nucleotides outside the gene matches: 8.

V is TRBV7-6 and J is TRBJ1-2, with D maybe TRBD1 (6 bases). The CDR3 consists of 14 residues. Per the germline V gene, CDR1 is SGHVS and CDR2 is FNYEAQ. Between the trimmed V and J ends, which lost 3 bases and 4 bases, there was a span of 12 bases. The CDR3 protein is CASSLPQGFYGYTF. CDR3 sequence (DNA): TGTGCCAGCAGCTTGCCCCAGGGGTTCTATGGCTACACCTTC.

This clone was counted between two and nine times. This rearrangement joins TRBV19 to TRBJ1-1; D might be TRBD1 (6 bases). The CDR3 runs 14 residues. Looked up from germline, CDR1 is LNHDA and CDR2 is SQIVND (reference sequence). The germline V and J ends were trimmed by 3 bases and 3 bases, with 11 bases remaining between them. The CDR3 is CASSMGAGYTEAFF. The CDR3, as DNA: TGTGCCAGTAGTATGGGGGCAGGATACACTGAAGCTTTCTTT.

The gene calls are TRBV19 and TRBJ2-1; 12 bases agree with TRBD1. The V gene's germline CDR1 is LNHDA and CDR2 SQIVND (reference sequence). The CDR3 length is 15 residues. V gave up 5 bases and J gave up 8 bases; unmatched junction bases: 7. The CDR3 DNA follows: TGTGCCAGTAGTCCTCCGGGACAGGGGGCCTATGAGCAGTTCTTC. Translating it yields CASSPPGQGAYEQFF.

The count of this clone is one. This chain joins TRBV19 and TRBJ2-1, with 8 bases that match TRBD2. This CDR3 is built from 15 residues. V lost 7 bases and J lost 7; bases outside the gene matches: 12. Germline V gene lookup returns CDR1 LNHDA and CDR2 SQIVND (reference sequence). The CDR3 protein is CASNQPGGVRNEQFF. CDR3 nucleotides: TGTGCCAGTAATCAACCGGGGGGGGTTAGGAATGAGCAGTTCTTC.

V is TRBV2 and J is TRBJ1-6; D gene uncertain. This CDR3 spans 12 amino acids. Looked up from germline, CDR1 is SNHLY and CDR2 is FYNNEI. Trimming removed 3 bases at V and 13 bases at J, with 10 bases between. The CDR3 DNA sequence: TGTGCCAGCAGTGATGCGGCGTTCCCCCTCCACTTT. Translation gives CASSDAAFPLHF.

There are a few counts of this clone. This sequence joins TRBV9 and TRBJ1-5; 7 bases are a match to TRBD1. The V gene end was trimmed by 5 bases and the J gene end by 2 bases; junction bases not matched to a gene: 13. The germline CDR1 and CDR2 sequences are SGDLS and YYNGEE. The CDR3 has 17 amino acids. The CDR3 here is CASSEMHRGRGNQPQHF. The DNA of the CDR3 is TGTGCCAGCAGTGAAATGCACAGGGGACGGGGCAATCAGCCCCAGCATTTT. The full variable domain, its missing parts supplied by reference TRBV9 and TRBJ1-5, is DSGVTQTPKHLITATGQRVTLRCSPRSGDLSVYWYQQSLDQGLQFLIQYYNGEERAKGNILERFSAQQFPDLHSELNLSSLELGDSALYFCASSEMHRGRGNQPQHFGDGTRLSIL.

The chain is built from TRBV28 and TRBJ2-7, with 8 bases aligning to TRBD2. CDR1 and CDR2 (germline): MDHEN, SYDVKM. CDR3 length: 14 amino acids. With V trimmed by 5 bases and J by 3 bases, 6 bases remained unmatched. CDR3 sequence: CASSGAGAIYEQYF. In DNA, the CDR3 is TGTGCCAGCAGTGGAGCGGGAGCCATCTACGAGCAGTACTTC.

The chain joins TRBV19 to TRBJ1-6; a possible D gene is TRBD1 (5 bases). Germline V gives CDR1 LNHDA, CDR2 SQIVND (reference sequence). The CDR3 covers 17 residues. Trimming took 3 bases from V and 0 from J, leaving 12 bases between them. CDR3 amino acids: CASSIPRASSYNSPLHF. The CDR3 nucleotides are TGTGCCAGTAGTATCCCCAGGGCCAGCTCCTATAATTCACCCCTCCACTTT. The variable domain in full, completed from reference TRBV19 and TRBJ1-6, reads DGGITQSPKYLFRKEGQNVTLSCEQNLNHDAMYWYRQDPGQGLRLIYYSQIVNDFQKGDIAEGYSVSREKKESFPLTVTSAQKNPTAFYLCASSIPRASSYNSPLHFGNGTRLTVT.

V gene TRBV6-8 combines with J gene TRBJ1-1; 7 bases line up with TRBD1. Unmatched junction bases numbered 4, after V lost 7 bases and J lost 5 bases. Germline lookup yields CDR1 MNHGY and CDR2 SAAAGT. The CDR3 runs to 12 residues. For the CDR3, the DNA is TGTGCCAGCAACCAGGGGGTAACTGAAGCTTTCTTT. Translating it yields CASNQGVTEAFF.

A few counts support this clone. The V and J genes are TRBV11-3 and TRBJ2-2; D is perhaps TRBD2 (6 bases). Germline V gene data show CDR1 as SGHNT and CDR2 as YENEEA. V lost 6 bases to trimming and J lost 1 base, with 12 bases between them. This CDR3 has 15 amino acids. In nucleotides, the CDR3 is TGTGCCAGCAGTCCCGAGGGAGGGAACACCGGGGAGCTGTTTTTT. This translates into CASSPEGGNTGELFF.

The chain couples TRBV29-1 to TRBJ1-2; D possibly corresponds to TRBD1 (5 bases). Germline V CDR1 and CDR2: SQVTM, ANQGSEA. V lost 7 bases to trimming and J lost 3 bases, with 12 bases between them. The CDR3 length is 12 residues. For the CDR3, the DNA is TGCAGCGCCCAAGGGACTCACTATGGCTACACCTTC. Its translation: CSAQGTHYGYTF.

The chain is built from TRBV6-8 and TRBJ2-1; D tentatively fits TRBD1 or TRBD2 (5 bases each). Germline V gene sequence: CDR1 MNHGY, CDR2 SAAAGT. This CDR3 has 13 amino acids. V gave up 8 bases and J gave up 15 bases, with 23 bases separating them. The CDR3 loop is CASGLGVGSGGFF. The CDR3, as DNA: TGTGCCAGCGGTCTGGGGGTTGGCTCCGGCGGGTTCTTC.

The CDR3 DNA follows: TGTGCCATCAGTGAGTCTGGACAGCAGAACACTGAAGCTTTCTTT. This translates into CAISESGQQNTEAFF. The V and J genes are TRBV10-3 and TRBJ1-1, with D possibly TRBD1 on 6 matching bases. Per germline, CDR1 ENHRY and CDR2 SYGVKD. This CDR3 comprises 15 residues. V dropped 0 bases and J dropped 1 base, with 9 bases sitting between them.

This clone occurred a few times. In DNA, the CDR3 is TGTGCCAGCAGTTACGGGGGCAGGGTTTACACTGAAGCTTTCTTT. Protein sequence: CASSYGGRVYTEAFF. The rearrangement joins TRBV6-9 to TRBJ1-1; weak D call: TRBD1 (6 bases). The V gene's germline CDR1 is MNHGY and CDR2 SVAAGI. CDR3 length equals 15 residues. Trimming took 3 bases from V and 3 from J, leaving 14 bases between them.

This chain joins TRBV30 and TRBJ1-6, with no clear D. The length of the CDR3 is 11 residues. Germline CDR1 reads GTSNPN; CDR2 reads SVGIG (reference sequence). V dropped 0 bases and J dropped 10 bases, with 4 bases sitting between them. The DNA of the CDR3 is TGTGCCTGGAGTGTGCTATCACCCCTCCACTTT. This translates into CAWSVLSPLHF. Full variable domain (outside the CDR3, taken from reference TRBV30 and TRBJ1-6): SQTIHQWPATLVQPVGSPLSLECTVEGTSNPNLYWYRQAAGRGLQLLFYSVGIGQISSEVPQNLSASRPQDRQFILSSKKLLLSDSGFYLCAWSVLSPLHFGNGTRLTVT.

This clone was seen a few times. The chain has TRBV9 and TRBJ2-3; the D is unclear. The CDR3 has 13 residues. The ends were cut back, 6 bases at V and 2 bases at J, with 10 bases in the middle. Germline V gene sequence: CDR1 SGDLS, CDR2 YYNGEE. The CDR3 reads CASNPSPTDTQYF. Written as DNA, the CDR3 is TGTGCCAGCAACCCTAGTCCCACAGATACGCAGTATTTT.

A few counts support this clone. The chain couples TRBV9 to TRBJ2-1, with TRBD2 matching over 7 bases. V dropped 0 bases and J dropped 7; count of bases not matched to a gene: 7. The CDR3 extends over 15 amino acids. Germline CDR1 and CDR2: SGDLS and YYNGEE. CDR3 loop: CASSVDAGVSNEQFF. The CDR3, as DNA: TGTGCCAGCAGCGTAGACGCGGGAGTAAGTAATGAGCAGTTCTTC.

The gene calls are TRBV28 and TRBJ2-1, with D unresolved. Germline lookup yields CDR1 MDHEN and CDR2 SYDVKM. Between the trimmed V and J ends, which lost 5 bases and 7 bases, there was a span of 12 bases. This CDR3 has 13 amino acids. CDR3 coding DNA: TGTGCCAGCAGTCAGGTCCCGAGGAATGAGCAGTTCTTC. This gives the protein CASSQVPRNEQFF.

A few counts support this clone. V gene TRBV11-3 combines with J gene TRBJ2-6, with a weak D call TRBD2 (6 bases). The V and J ends lost 4 bases and 2 bases respectively, with 12 bases between them. Per the germline V gene, CDR1 is SGHNT and CDR2 is YENEEA. The CDR3 length is 16 residues. In nucleotides, the CDR3 is TGTGCCAGCAGCTCGGTGGCGGGAACTGGGGCCAACGTCCTGACTTTC. Protein product: CASSSVAGTGANVLTF.

The rearrangement links TRBV19 to TRBJ2-4, with TRBD1 matching over 7 bases. The CDR3 contains 12 residues. Germline CDR1 is LNHDA and CDR2 is SQIVND (reference sequence). V shed 4 bases, J shed 15 bases, and the junction held 9 bases outside the gene matches. CDR3 sequence reads: CASSTLTGYLYF. The CDR3 nucleotides read TGTGCCAGTAGTACCCTGACAGGGTATCTGTACTTC.

By proportion, this clone is medium-sized. The rearrangement joins TRBV11-3 to TRBJ2-7; 8 bases agree with TRBD1. Germline V gene lookup returns CDR1 SGHNT and CDR2 YENEEA. Trimming cost V 5 bases and J 0 bases; bases outside gene matches: 6. The CDR3 totals 15 residues. CDR3 loop: CASSRKQGGSYEQYF. The CDR3 DNA is TGTGCCAGCAGCCGTAAACAGGGGGGCTCCTACGAGCAGTACTTC.

This clone has a handful of counts. The rearrangement joins TRBV19 to TRBJ2-1, with D possibly TRBD2 on 6 matching bases. V lost 6 bases, J lost 8 bases, and 8 bases lay in between. This CDR3 contains 11 residues. Germline CDR1 LNHDA, CDR2 SQIVND (reference sequence). The CDR3: CASRSGYEQFF. The CDR3 DNA reads as TGTGCCAGTAGAAGCGGGTATGAGCAGTTCTTC.